Below, one TCR beta chain is given with its context. This clone was recorded once. What this receptor recognizes is not known. One base away there is no much larger clone; base qualities are not given. This sample was included in a study of graft-versus-host responses after intestinal transplantation (dated by TCRdb to about 2021). As for the study more broadly: Recipients received multivisceral, liver-intestinal, or isolated intestinal transplants. Donor T cell macrochimerism was defined as a peak of at least 4% donor T cells among recipient peripheral blood mononuclear cells. After intestinal transplantation, graft-versus-host and host-versus-graft alloreactive T cell clones were followed in the graft, circulation and bone marrow using bulk TCR-beta CDR3 sequencing. Instead of going to the commercial service, samples from a few later patients were sequenced in-house on an Illumina MiSeq and processed with MiXCR. To identify alloreactive clones, pre-transplant mixed lymphocyte reaction products were sequenced and then compared with unstimulated pre-transplant donor and recipient T cells. Anti-thymocyte globulin induction was given to all recipients, followed by maintenance tacrolimus and steroids for 3 to 4 years. A cohort of about two dozen intestinal transplant recipients, including one retransplant, was enrolled, and a few patients lacking pretransplant specimens were excluded. Broad study findings and their caveats: High GvH to HvG T cell clonal ratios were observed in the allografts of patients with donor T cell macrochimerism. Early after transplant, declines in HvG clones were associated with peak levels of circulating GvH clones. Conclusions were limited by the relatively low number and heterogeneity of intestinal transplant patients. GvH clones were found in recipient bone marrow, and some of the GvH clones appeared earlier in ileal mucosa or blood, which is consistent with an intestinal mucosal origin.

The time point tag for this specimen amounts to: cells obtained before transplantation from donor or recipient. CD3+CD4+ and CD3+CD8+ populations were FACS-sorted from unstimulated pre-transplant donor and recipient cells taken from spleen or lymph nodes. Receptor libraries were prepared by the immunoSEQ multiplex PCR assay. For most patients, genomic DNA was isolated with the Qiagen DNeasy Blood and Tissue Kit and sent frozen to Adaptive Biotechnologies for TCR sequencing. For most patients, high-throughput TCR-beta CDR3 sequencing of genomic DNA was performed by Adaptive Biotechnologies. Concerning the study's data processing: TCR sequencing data for some 17 patients were retrieved from Adaptive's ImmunoSEQ software; a few other patients were processed with MiXCR and VDJtools. CD4 versus CD8 sorting errors were corrected by removing sequences found in both subsets at a frequency ratio below 5:1. Because the origin of CDR3 nucleotide sequences shared between donor and recipient could not be assigned, those sequences were removed. At least 2-fold expansion over unstimulated cells and a minimum CFSE-low frequency of 0.002% (template counts) or 0.001% (read counts) were required for clones to be classified as alloreactive. Mappable clones were those detected in sequenced pre-transplant spleen, lymph node, or MLR CFSE-low populations of the donor or recipient. The cumulative frequency of alloreactive clones was calculated as a percentage of all sequences, weighted by copy number. As stored in TCRdb, this immuneACCESS dataset retains in-frame rearrangements with V and J assigned. A fraction of the clones does not appear; measured against another copy, unresolved V genes explain less than half of the discrepancy, and the remainder lacks a known reason. V and J calls and clone size are copied from that table; D and trimming were computed from the DNA. The sample table lists around 130,000 clones, about 92% of them with a count of one. Jointly, the top ten make up around 0.15% of the sample.

Trimming at the junction amounts to 7 bases on V and 0 bases on J, and the germline ends lie 6 bases apart. The CDR3, from cysteine to phenylalanine, totals 13 residues. Of the read, only the CDR3 DNA is kept; its 39 bases are in frame from base 1. Reading the germline V gene gives CDR1 MNHEY and CDR2 SVGAGI. This chain is built from TRBV6-5 and TRBJ2-2; the D gene is unclear. The clonotype originates from a human donor who received an intestinal transplant. Specimen: unstimulated CD4+ T cells sorted from spleen or lymph node cells, collected before intestinal transplant. The CDR3 sequence is CASIETNTGELFF. In nucleotide form, the sequence is TGTGCCAGCATCGAGACGAACACCGGGGAGCTGTTTTTT.